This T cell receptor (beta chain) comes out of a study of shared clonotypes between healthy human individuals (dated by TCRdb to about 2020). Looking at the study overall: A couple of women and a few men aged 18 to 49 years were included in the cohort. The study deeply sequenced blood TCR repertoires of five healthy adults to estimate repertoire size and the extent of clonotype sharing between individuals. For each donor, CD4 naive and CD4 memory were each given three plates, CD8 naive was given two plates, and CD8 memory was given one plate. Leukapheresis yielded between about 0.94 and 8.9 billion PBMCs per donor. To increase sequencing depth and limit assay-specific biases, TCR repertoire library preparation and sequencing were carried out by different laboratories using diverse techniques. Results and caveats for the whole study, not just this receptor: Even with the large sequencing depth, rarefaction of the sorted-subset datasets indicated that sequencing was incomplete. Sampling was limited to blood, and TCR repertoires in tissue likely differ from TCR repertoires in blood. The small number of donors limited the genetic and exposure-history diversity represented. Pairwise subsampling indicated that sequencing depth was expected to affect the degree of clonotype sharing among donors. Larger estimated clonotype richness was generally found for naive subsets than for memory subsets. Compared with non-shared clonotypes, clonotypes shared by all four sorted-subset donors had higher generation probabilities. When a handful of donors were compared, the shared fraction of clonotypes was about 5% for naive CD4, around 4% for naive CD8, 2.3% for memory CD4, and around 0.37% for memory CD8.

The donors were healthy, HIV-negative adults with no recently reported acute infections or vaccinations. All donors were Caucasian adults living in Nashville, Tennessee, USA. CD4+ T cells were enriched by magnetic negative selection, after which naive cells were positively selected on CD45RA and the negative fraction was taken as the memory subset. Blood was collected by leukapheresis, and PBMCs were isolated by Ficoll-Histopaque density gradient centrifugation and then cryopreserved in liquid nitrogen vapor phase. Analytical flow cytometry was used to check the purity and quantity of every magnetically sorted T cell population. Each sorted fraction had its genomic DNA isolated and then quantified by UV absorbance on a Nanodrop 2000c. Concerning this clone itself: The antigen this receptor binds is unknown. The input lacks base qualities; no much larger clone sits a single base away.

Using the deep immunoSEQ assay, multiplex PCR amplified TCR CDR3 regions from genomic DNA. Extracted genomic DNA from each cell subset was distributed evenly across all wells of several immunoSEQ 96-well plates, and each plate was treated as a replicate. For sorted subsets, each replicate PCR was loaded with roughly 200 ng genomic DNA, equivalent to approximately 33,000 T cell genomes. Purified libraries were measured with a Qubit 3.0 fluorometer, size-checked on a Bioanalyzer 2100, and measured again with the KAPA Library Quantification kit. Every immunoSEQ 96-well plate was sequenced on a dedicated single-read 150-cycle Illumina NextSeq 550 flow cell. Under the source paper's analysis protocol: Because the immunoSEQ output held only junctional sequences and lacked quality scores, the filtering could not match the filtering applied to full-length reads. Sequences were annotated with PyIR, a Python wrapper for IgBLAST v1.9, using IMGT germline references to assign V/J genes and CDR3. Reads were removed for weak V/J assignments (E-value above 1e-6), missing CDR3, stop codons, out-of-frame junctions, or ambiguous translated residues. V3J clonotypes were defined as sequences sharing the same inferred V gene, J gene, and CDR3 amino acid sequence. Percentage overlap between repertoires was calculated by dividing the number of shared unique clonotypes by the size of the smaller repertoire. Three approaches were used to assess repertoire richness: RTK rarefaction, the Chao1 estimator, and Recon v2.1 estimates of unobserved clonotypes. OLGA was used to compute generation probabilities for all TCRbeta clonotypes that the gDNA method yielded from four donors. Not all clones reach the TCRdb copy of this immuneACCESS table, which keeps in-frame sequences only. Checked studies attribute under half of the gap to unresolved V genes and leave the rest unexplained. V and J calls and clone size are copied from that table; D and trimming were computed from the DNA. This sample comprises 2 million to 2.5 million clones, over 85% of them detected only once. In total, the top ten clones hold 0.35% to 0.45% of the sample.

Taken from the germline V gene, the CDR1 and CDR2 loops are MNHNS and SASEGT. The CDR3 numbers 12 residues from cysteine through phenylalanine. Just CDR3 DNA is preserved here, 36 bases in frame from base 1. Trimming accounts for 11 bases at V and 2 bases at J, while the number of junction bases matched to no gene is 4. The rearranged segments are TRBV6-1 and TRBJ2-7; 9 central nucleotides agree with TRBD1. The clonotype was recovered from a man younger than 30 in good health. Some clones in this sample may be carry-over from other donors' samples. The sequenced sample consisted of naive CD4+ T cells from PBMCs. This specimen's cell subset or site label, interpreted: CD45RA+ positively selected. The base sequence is TGTGCCGGGGGGACAGGGCCCTACGAGCAGTACTTC. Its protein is CAGGTGPYEQYF.